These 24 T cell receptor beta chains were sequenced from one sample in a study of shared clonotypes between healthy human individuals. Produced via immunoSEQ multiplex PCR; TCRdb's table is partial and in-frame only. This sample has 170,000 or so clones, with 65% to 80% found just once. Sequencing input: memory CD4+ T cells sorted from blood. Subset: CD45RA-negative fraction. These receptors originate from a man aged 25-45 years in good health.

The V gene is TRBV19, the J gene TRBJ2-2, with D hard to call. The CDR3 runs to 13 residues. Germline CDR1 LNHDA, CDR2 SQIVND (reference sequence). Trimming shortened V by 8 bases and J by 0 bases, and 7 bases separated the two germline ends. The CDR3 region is CASADTNTGELFF. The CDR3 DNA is TGTGCCAGTGCCGACACGAACACCGGGGAGCTGTTTTTT. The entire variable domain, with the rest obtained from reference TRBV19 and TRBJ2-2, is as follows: DGGITQSPKYLFRKEGQNVTLSCEQNLNHDAMYWYRQDPGQGLRLIYYSQIVNDFQKGDIAEGYSVSREKKESFPLTVTSAQKNPTAFYLCASADTNTGELFFGEGSRLTVL.

The CDR3 bases are TGTGCCAGCAGCCCCGGGTCACAGGTGGTGAGTGGCTACACCTTC. Its translation: CASSPGSQVVSGYTF. The chain carries TRBV11-2 and TRBJ1-2, with a weak D call TRBD1 (5 bases). In germline, CDR1 is SGHAT, CDR2 FQNNGV. The CDR3 is made up of 15 amino acids. Trimming shortened V by 5 bases and J by 7 bases, and 20 bases separated the two germline ends.

For the CDR3, the DNA is TGCAGTGCTCAGGGAATGGAGACCCAGTACTTC. This translates into CSAQGMETQYF. V and J are TRBV20-1 and TRBJ2-5; D possibly corresponds to TRBD1 (5 bases). There are 11 residues in the CDR3. CDR1 is DFQATT, CDR2 SNEGSKA, per germline (reference sequence). Trimming took off 5 bases at V and 5 bases at J, with 9 bases between the two ends.

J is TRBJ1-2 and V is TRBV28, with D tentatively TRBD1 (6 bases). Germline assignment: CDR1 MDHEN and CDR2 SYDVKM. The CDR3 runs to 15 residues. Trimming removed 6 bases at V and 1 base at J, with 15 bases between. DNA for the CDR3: TGTGCCAGCAGATTCGGGGGCGCAGTTAACTATGGCTACACCTTC. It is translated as CASRFGGAVNYGYTF.

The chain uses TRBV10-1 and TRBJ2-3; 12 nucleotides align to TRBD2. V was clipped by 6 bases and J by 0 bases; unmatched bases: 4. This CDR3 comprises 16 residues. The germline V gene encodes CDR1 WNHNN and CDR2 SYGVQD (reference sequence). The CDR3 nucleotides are TGCGCCAGCAGCAGGACTAGCGGGACGAGCACAGATACGCAGTATTTT. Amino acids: CASSRTSGTSTDTQYF.

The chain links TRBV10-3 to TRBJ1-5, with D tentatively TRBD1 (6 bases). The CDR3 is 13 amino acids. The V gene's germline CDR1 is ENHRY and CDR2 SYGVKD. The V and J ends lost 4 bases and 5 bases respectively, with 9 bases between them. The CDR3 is CAISGRTDQPQHF. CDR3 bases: TGTGCCATCAGTGGGAGGACAGATCAGCCCCAGCATTTT.

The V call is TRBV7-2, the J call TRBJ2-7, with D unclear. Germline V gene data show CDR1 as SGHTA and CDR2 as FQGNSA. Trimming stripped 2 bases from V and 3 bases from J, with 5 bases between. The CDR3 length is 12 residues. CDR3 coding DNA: TGTGCCAGCAGCTTACCGAGCTACGAGCAGTACTTC. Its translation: CASSLPSYEQYF.

The DNA for the CDR3 is TGTGCCAGCATGGCTGCAGAGACCCAGTACTTC. Its translation is CASMAAETQYF. The J gene is TRBJ2-5, the V gene TRBV2, with D hard to call. The length of the CDR3 is 11 residues. Deletions cut 7 bases from V and 4 bases from J, with 7 bases between. In germline, CDR1 is SNHLY, CDR2 FYNNEI.

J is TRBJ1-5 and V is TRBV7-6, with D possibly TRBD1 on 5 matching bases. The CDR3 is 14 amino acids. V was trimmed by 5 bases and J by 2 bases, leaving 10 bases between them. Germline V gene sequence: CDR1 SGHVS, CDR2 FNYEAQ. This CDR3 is CASSPRGGNQPQHF. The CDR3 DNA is TGTGCCAGCAGCCCCCGGGGGGGCAATCAGCCCCAGCATTTT.

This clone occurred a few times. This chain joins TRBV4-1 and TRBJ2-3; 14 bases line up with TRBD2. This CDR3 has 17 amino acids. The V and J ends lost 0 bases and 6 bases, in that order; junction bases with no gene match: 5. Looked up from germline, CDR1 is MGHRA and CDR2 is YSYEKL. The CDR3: CASSQDGLAGGVDTQYF. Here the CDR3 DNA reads TGCGCCAGCAGCCAAGATGGACTAGCGGGAGGTGTGGATACGCAGTATTTT.

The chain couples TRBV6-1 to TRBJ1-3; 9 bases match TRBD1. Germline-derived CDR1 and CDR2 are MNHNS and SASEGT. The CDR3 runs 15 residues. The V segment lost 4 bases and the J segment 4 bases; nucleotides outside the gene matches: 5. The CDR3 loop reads CASSADRGIGNTIYF. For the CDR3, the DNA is TGTGCCAGCAGTGCGGACAGGGGTATAGGAAACACCATATATTTT.

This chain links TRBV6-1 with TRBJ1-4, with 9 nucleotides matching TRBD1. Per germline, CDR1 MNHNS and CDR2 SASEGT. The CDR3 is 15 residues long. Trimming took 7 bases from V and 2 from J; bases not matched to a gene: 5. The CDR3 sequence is CASNGGTGTNEKLFF. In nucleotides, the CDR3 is TGTGCCAGCAACGGAGGGACAGGGACTAATGAAAAACTGTTTTTT.

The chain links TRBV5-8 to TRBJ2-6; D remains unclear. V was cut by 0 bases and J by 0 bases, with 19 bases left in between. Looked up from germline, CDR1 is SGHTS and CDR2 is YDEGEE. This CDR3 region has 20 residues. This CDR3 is CASSLERRTDRLSGANVLTF. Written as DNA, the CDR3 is TGTGCCAGCAGCTTGGAACGGCGAACAGATAGACTCTCTGGGGCCAACGTCCTGACTTTC.

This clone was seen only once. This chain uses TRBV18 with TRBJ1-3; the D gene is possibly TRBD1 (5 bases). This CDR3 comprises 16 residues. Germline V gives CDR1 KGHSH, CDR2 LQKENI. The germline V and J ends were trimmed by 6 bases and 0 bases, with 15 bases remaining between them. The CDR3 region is CASSPYTGTSGNTIYF. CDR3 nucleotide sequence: TGTGCCAGCTCGCCGTACACCGGGACCTCTGGAAACACCATATATTTT.

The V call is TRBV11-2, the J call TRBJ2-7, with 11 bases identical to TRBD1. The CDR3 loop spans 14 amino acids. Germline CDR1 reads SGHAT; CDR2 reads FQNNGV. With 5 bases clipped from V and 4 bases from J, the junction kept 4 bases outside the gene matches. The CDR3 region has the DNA TGTGCCAGCAGCCGTGGGACAGGGGGGTACGAGCAGTACTTC. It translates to CASSRGTGGYEQYF. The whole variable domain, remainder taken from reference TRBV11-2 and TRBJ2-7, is EAGVAQSPRYKIIEKRQSVAFWCNPISGHATLYWYQQILGQGPKLLIQFQNNGVVDDSQLPKDRFSAERLKGVDSTLKIQPAKLEDSAVYLCASSRGTGGYEQYFGPGTRLTVT.

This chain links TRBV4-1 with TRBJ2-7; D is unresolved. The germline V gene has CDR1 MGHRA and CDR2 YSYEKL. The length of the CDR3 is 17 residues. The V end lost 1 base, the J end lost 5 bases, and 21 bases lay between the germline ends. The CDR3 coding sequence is TGCGCCAGCAGCCAAGCTGCTCTTGGGTTCTGGTCGGACGAGCAGTACTTC. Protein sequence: CASSQAALGFWSDEQYF.

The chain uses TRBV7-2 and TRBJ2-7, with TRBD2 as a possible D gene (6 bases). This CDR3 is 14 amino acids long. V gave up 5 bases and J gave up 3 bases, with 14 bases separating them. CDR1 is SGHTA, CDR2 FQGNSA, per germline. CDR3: CASSRGTHSYEQYF. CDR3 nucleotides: TGTGCCAGCAGCCGGGGGACGCACAGCTACGAGCAGTACTTC. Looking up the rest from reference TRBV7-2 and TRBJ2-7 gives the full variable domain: GAGVSQSPSNKVTEKGKDVELRCDPISGHTALYWYRQSLGQGLEFLIYFQGNSAPDKSGLPSDRFSAERTGGSVSTLTIQRTQQEDSAVYLCASSRGTHSYEQYFGPGTRLTVT.

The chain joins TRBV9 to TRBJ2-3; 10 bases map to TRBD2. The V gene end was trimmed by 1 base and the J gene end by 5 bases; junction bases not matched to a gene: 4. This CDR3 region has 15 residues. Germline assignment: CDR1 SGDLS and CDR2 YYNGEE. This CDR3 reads CASSVTSGKEDTQYF. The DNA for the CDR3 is TGTGCCAGCAGCGTAACTAGCGGGAAAGAAGATACGCAGTATTTT.

This CDR3 is CASSHRGQGAGELFF. The DNA of the CDR3 is TGTGCCAGCAGCCACCGGGGACAGGGGGCCGGGGAGCTGTTTTTT. This chain uses TRBV7-2 with TRBJ2-2, with TRBD1 matching over 11 bases. The CDR3 consists of 15 residues. V shed 5 bases, J shed 6 bases, and the junction held 5 bases outside the gene matches. Germline values: CDR1 SGHTA, CDR2 FQGNSA.

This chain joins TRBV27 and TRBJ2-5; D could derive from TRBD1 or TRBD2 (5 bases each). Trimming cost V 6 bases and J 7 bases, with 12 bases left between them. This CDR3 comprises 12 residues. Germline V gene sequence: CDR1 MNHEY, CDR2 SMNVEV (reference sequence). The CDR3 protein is CASRSRGATQYF. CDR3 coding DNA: TGTGCCAGCAGAAGTAGAGGGGCGACCCAGTACTTC.

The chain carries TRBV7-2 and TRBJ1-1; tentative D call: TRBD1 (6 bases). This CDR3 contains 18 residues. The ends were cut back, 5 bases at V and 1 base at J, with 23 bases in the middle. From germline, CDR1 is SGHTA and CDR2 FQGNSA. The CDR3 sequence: CASSKLGQPTSPNTEAFF. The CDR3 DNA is TGTGCCAGCAGCAAATTAGGACAGCCGACATCGCCGAACACTGAAGCTTTCTTT.

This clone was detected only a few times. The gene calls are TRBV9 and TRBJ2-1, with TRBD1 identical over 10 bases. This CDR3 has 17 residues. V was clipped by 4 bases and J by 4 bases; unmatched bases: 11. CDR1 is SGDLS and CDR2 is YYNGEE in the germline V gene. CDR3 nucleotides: TGTGCCAGCAGCCCACGCCTGGGACAGGGGATGTACAATGAGCAGTTCTTC. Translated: CASSPRLGQGMYNEQFF.

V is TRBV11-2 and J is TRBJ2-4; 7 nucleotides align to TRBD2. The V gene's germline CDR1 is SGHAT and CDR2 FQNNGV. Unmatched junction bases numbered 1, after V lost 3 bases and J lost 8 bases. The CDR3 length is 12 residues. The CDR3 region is CASSFRGDIQYF. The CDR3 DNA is TGTGCCAGCAGCTTCCGGGGGGACATTCAGTACTTC.

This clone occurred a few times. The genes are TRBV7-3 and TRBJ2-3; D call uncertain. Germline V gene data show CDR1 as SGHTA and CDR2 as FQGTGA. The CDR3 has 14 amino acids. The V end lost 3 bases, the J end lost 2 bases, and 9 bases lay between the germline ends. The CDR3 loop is CASSLGTPTDTQYF. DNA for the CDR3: TGTGCCAGCAGCTTGGGCACCCCCACAGATACGCAGTATTTT.